The following is a T cell receptor beta chain sequence with its context. These data come from a study of blood T cell repertoires in COVID-19. The germline V gene encodes CDR1 MNHEY and CDR2 SVGAGI. The ends were cut back, 8 bases at V and 3 bases at J, with 17 bases in the middle. This CDR3 spans 14 amino acids. The authors' processing: Nucleated cell number was recorded as an estimate derived from reference gene primer amplification. The assay was immunoSEQ multiplex PCR, and TCRdb's table has in-frame clones only and misses some. For V, J and clone size, that table is used; D and trimming come from the DNA. Here the sample spans 250,000 to 350,000 clones, around four fifths being singletons.

The specimen was peripheral blood. The gene calls are TRBV6-5 and TRBJ2-7, with D perhaps TRBD1 (6 bases). This TCR was recovered from a woman aged 45-65 years with active or convalescent COVID-19. CDR3 protein: CASGAGVRSYEQYF. CDR3 DNA sequence: TGTGCCAGCGGGGCAGGGGTGCGGAGCTACGAGCAGTACTTC.